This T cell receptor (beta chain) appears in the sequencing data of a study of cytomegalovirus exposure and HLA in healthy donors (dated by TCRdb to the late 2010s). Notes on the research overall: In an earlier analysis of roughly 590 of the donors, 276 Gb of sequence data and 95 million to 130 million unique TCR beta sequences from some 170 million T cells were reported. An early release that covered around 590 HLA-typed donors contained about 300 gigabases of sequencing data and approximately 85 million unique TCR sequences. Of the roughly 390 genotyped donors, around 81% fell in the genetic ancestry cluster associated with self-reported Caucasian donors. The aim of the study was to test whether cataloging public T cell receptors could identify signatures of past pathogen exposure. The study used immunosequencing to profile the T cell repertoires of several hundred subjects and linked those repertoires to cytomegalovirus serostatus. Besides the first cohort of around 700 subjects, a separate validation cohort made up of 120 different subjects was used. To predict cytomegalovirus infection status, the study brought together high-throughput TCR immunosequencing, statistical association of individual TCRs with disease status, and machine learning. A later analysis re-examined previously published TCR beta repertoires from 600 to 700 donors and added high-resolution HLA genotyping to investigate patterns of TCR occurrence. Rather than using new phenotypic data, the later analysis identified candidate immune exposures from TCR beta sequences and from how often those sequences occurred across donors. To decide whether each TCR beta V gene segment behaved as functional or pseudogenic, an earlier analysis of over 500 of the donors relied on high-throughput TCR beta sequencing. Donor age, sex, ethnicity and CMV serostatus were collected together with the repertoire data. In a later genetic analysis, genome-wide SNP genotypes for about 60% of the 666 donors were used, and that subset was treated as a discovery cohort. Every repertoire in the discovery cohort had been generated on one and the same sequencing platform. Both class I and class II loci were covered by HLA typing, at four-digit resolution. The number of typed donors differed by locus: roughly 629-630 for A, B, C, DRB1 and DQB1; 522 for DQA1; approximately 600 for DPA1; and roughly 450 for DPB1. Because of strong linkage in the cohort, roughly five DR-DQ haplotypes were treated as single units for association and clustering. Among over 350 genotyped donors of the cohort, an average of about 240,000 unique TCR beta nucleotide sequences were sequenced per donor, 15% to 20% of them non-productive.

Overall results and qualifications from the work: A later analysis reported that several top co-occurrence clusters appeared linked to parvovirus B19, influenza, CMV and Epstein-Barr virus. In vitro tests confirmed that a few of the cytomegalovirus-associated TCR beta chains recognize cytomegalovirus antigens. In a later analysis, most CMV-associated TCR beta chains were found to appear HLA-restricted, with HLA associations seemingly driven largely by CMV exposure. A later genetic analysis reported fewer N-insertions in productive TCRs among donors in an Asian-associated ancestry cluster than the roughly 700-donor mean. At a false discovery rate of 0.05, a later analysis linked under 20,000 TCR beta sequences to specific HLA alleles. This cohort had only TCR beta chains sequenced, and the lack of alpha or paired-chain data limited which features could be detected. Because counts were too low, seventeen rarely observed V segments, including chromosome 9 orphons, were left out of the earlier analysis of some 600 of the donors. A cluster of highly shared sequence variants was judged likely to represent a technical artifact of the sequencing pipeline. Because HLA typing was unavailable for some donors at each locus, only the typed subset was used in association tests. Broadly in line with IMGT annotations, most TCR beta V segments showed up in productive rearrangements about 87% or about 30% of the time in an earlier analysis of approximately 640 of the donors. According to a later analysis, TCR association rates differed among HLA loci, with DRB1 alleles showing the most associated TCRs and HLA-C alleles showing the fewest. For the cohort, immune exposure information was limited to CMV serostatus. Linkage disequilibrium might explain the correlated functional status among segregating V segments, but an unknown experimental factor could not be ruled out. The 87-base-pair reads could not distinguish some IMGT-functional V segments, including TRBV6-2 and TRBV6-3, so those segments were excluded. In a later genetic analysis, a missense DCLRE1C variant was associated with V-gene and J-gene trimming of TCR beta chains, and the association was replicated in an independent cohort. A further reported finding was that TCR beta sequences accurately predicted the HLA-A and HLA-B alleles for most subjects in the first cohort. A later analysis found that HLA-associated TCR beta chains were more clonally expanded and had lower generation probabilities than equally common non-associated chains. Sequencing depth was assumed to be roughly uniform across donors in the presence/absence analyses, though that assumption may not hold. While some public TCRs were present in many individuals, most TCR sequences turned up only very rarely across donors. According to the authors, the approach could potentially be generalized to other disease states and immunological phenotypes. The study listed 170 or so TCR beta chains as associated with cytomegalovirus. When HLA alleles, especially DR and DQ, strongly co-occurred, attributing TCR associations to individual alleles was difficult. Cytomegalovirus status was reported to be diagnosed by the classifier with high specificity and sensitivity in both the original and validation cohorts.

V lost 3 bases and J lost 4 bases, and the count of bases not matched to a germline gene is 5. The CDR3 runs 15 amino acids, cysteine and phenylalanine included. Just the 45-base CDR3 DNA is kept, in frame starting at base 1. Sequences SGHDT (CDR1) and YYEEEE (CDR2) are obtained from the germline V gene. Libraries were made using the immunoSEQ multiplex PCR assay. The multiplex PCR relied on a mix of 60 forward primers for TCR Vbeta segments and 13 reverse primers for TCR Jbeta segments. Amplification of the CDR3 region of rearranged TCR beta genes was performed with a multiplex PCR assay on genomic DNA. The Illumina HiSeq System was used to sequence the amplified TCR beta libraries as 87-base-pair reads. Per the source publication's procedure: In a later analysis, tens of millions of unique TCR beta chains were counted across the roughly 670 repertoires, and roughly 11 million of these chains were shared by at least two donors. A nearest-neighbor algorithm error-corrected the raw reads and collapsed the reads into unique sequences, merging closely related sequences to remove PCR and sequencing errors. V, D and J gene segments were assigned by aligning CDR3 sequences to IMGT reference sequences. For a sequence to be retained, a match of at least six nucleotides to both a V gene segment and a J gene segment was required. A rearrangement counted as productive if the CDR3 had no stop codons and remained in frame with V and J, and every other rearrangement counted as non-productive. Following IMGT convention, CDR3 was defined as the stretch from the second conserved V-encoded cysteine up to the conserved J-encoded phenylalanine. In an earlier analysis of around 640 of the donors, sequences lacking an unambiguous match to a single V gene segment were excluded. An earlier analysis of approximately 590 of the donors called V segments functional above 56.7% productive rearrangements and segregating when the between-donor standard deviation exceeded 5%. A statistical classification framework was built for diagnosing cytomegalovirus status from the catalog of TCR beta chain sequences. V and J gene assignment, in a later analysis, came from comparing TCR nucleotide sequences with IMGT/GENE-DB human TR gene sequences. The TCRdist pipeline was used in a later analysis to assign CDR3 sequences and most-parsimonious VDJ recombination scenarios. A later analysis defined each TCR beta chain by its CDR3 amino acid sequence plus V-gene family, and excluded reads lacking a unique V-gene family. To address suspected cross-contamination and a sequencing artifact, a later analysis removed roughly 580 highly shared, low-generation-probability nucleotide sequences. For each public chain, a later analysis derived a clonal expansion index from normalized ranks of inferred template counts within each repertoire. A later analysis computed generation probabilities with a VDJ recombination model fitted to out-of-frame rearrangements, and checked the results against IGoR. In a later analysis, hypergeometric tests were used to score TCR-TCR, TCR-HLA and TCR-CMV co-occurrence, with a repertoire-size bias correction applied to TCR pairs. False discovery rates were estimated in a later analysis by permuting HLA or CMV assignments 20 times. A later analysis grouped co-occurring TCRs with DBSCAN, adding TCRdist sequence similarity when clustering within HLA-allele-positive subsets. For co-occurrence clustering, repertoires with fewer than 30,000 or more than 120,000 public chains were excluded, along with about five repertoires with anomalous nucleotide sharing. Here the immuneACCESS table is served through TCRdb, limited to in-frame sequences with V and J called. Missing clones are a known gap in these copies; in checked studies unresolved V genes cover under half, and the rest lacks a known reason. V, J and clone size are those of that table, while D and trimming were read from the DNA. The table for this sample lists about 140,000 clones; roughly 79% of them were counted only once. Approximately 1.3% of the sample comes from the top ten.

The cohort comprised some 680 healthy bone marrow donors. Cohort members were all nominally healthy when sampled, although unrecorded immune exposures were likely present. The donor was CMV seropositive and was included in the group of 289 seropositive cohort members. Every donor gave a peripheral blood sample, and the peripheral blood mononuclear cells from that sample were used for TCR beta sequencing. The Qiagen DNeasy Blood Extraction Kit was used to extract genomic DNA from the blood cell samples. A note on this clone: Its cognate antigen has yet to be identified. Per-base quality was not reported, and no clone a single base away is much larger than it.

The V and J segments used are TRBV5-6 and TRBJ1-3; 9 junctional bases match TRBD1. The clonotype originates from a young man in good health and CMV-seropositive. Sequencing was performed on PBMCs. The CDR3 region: CASSWGTGNGNTIYF. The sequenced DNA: TGTGCCAGCAGCTGGGGGACAGGGAACGGAAACACCATATATTTT.